This TCR beta chain derives from a study of cytomegalovirus exposure and HLA in healthy donors. Looked up from germline, CDR1 is LGHNA and CDR2 is YSLEER. V lost 2 bases and J 0 bases, leaving 9 bases between the germline ends. The CDR3 has 15 residues. Vbeta (60) and Jbeta (13) primers were used in the PCR. TCRdb's table, derived via immunoSEQ multiplex PCR, lists solely in-frame clones and lacks some. The sample yields approximately 150,000 clones, about 85% seen once. Points on this clone: Its antigen is not identified.

Study-wide results and limits: In a later analysis, at a false discovery rate of 0.05, roughly 16,000 TCR beta sequences matched HLA alleles.

The source material was PBMCs. The receptor was derived from a man aged 50-60 years in good health and CMV-seropositive. J is TRBJ2-3 and V is TRBV4-3; the D gene is possibly TRBD2 (5 bases). In DNA, the CDR3 is TGCGCCAGCAGCCAACAGCGGATTAGCACAGATACGCAGTATTTT. As protein: CASSQQRISTDTQYF.